This T cell receptor beta chain is from a study of blood T cells in healthy people across ages. Study-level points and caveats: Researchers report that TCR beta diversity correlated strongly with naive T cell percentage. As age increased, TCR beta diversity per million T cells fell in a roughly linear fashion.

The CDR3 totals 18 residues. With 5 bases clipped from V and 0 bases from J, the junction kept 9 bases outside the gene matches. Germline V gene lookup returns CDR1 MNHEY and CDR2 SMNVEV (reference sequence). The second PCR ran roughly 7 to 12 cycles with a sample-barcoded 5' primer and J-beta primers. TCRdb processed the 5' RACE reads anew with MiXCR; each CDR3 protein has one entry. The top ten hold roughly 25% of the sample, which has 780,000 or so distinct CDR3 sequences, 56% seen once. This clonotype was counted a single time. The antigen is undetermined. The total RNA that was extracted per sample amounted to at least 5 micrograms.

This TCR was sampled from a man in his forties in good health. The gene calls are TRBV27 and TRBJ2-6; the match to TRBD1 covers 8 bases. The material sequenced was blood. CDR3 in DNA: TGTGCCAGCAGTCCAATCCGGGACAGGAGCTCTGGGGCCAACGTCCTGACTTTC. Translation gives CASSPIRDRSSGANVLTF.